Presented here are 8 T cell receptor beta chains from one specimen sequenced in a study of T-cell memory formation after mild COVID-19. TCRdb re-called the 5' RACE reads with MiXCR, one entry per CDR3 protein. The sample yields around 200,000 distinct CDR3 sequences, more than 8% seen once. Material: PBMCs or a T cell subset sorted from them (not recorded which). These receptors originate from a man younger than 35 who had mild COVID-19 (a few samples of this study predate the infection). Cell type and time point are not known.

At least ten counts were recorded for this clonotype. Here the CDR3 reads CASSVLLADTQYF. CDR3 in DNA: TGTGCCAGCAGTGTCCTTCTCGCAGATACGCAGTATTTT. The chain combines TRBV12-3 or TRBV12-4 with TRBJ2-3; D uncertain. The CDR3 has 13 residues. The V end lost 5 bases, the J end lost 4 bases, and 10 bases lay between the germline ends.

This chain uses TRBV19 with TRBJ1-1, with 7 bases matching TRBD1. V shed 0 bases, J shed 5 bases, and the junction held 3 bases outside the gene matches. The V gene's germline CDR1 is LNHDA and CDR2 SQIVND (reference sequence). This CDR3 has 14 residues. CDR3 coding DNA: TGTGCCAGTAGTATAGACCCGGACAGGACTGAAGCTTTCTTT. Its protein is CASSIDPDRTEAFF.

The chain's CDR3 is CASSLRQISGANVLTF. CDR3 sequence (DNA): TGTGCCAGCAGCTTACGGCAGATCTCTGGGGCCAACGTCCTGACTTTC. V usage is TRBV7-2 and J usage is TRBJ2-6; D call uncertain. Germline-derived CDR1 and CDR2 are SGHTA and FQGNSA. V was shortened by 2 bases and J by 0 bases, with 8 bases between the two germline ends. This CDR3 contains 16 residues.

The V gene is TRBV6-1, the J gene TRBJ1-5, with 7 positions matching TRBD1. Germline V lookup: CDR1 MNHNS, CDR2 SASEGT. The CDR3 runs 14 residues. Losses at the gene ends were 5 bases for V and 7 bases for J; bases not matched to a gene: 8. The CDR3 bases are TGTGCCAGCAGTCAGACAGGGCAGGAACAGCCCCAGCATTTT. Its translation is CASSQTGQEQPQHF.

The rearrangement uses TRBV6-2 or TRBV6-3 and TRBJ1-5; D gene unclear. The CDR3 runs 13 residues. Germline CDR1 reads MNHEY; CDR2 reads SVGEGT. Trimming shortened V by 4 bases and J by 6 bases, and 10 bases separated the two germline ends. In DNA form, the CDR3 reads TGTGCCAGCAGTTCGGAGACGGGTCAGCCCCAGCATTTT. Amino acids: CASSSETGQPQHF.

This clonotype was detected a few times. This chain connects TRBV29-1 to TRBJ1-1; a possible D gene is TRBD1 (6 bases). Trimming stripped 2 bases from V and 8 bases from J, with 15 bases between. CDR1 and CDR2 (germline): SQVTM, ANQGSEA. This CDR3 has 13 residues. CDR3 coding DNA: TGCAGCGTTGAACCAGGGGCCCAGGTCGAAGCTTTCTTT. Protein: CSVEPGAQVEAFF.

The CDR3 region is CASSQVITGANTEAFF. CDR3 nucleotide sequence: TGTGCCAGCAGCCAAGTTATAACAGGGGCGAACACTGAAGCTTTCTTT. This rearrangement joins TRBV14 to TRBJ1-1, with 7 bases aligning to TRBD1. The CDR3 loop spans 16 amino acids. V lost 1 base, J lost 1 base, and 6 bases stayed unmatched. CDR1 and CDR2 (germline): SGHDN, FVKESK.

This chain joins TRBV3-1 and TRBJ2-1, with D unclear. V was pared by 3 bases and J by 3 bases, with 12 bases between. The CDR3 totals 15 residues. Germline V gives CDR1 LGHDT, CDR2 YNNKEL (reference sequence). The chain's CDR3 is CASSQPRGYYNEQFF. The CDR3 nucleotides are TGTGCCAGCAGCCAGCCCCGAGGATACTACAATGAGCAGTTCTTC.